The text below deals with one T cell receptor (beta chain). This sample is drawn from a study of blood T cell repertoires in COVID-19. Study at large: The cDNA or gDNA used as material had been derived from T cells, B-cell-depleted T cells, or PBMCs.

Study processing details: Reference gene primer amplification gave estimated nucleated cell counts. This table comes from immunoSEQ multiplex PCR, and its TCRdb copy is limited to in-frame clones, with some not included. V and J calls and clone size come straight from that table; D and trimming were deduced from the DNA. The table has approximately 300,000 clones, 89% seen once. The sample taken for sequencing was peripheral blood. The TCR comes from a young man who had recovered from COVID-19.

The CDR3 nucleotides read TGTGCCAGCAGCCGGACAGGTGAGGGGACGAACACTGAAGCTTTCTTT. It is translated as CASSRTGEGTNTEAFF. The rearrangement joins TRBV6-6 to TRBJ1-1; 7 bases map to TRBD1. There are 16 residues in the CDR3. CDR1 and CDR2 from the germline V gene are MNHNY and SVGAGI (reference sequence). V lost 6 bases to trimming and J lost 1 base; unmatched junction nucleotides: 11.